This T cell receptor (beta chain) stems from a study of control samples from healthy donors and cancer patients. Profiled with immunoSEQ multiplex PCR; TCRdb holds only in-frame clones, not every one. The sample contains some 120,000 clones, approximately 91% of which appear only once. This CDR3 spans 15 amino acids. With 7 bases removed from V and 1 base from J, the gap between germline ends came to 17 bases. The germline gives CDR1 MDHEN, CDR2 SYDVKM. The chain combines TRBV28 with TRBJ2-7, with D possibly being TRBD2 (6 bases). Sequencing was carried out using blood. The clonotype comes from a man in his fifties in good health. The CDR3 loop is CASTPHSGGSYEQYF. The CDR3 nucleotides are TGTGCCAGCACCCCTCATAGTGGAGGGTCCTACGAGCAGTACTTC. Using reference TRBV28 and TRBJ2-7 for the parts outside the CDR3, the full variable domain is DVKVTQSSRYLVKRTGEKVFLECVQDMDHENMFWYRQDPGLGLRLIYFSYDVKMKEKGDIPEGYSVSREKKERFSLILESASTNQTSMYLCASTPHSGGSYEQYFGPGTRLTVT.